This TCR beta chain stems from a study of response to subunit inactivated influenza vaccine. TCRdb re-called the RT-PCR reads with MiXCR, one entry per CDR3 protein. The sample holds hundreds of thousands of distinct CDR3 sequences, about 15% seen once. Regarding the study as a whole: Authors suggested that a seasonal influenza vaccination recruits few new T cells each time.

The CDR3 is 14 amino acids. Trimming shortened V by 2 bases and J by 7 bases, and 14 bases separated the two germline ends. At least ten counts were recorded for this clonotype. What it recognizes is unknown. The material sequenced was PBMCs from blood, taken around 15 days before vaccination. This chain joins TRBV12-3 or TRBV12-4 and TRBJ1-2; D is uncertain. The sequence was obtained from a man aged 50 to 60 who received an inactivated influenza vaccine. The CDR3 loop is CASSLIGGLVGYTF. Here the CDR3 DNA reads TGTGCCAGCAGTTTAATCGGTGGATTGGTTGGCTACACCTTC.